This TCR beta chain came from a study of cytomegalovirus exposure and HLA in healthy donors. Separate from the roughly 700-subject first cohort, the roughly 120-subject validation cohort was the one that the donors belonged to. Sequencing used immunoSEQ multiplex PCR; TCRdb keeps in-frame clones, though not all of them. The sample has some 150,000 clones, 89% seen once. Regarding the study as a whole: Confirmation was obtained in vitro that a few CMV-associated chains are specific for CMV antigens. Cytomegalovirus status was reportedly diagnosed by the classifier with high sensitivity and specificity. Researchers catalogued some 160 TCR beta chains as cytomegalovirus-associated.

Remarks on this clone: Its antigen is still unknown.

This receptor was identified in a woman aged 18-29 years in good health and CMV-seropositive. Sequencing was done on a sample of PBMCs.

The CDR3 DNA follows: TGTGCCAGTACTGAGGGCTGGGGCTACACCTTC. Translated, it gives CASTEGWGYTF. The chain combines TRBV19 with TRBJ1-2; D is unclear. This CDR3 spans 11 amino acids. Germline V CDR1 and CDR2: LNHDA, SQIVND (reference sequence). V was trimmed by 7 bases and J by 8 bases, leaving 11 bases between them. Complete variable domain (other parts from reference TRBV19 and TRBJ1-2): DGGITQSPKYLFRKEGQNVTLSCEQNLNHDAMYWYRQDPGQGLRLIYYSQIVNDFQKGDIAEGYSVSREKKESFPLTVTSAQKNPTAFYLCASTEGWGYTFGSGTRLTVV.